This record covers a single T cell receptor beta chain. Its antigen is as yet unknown. The data belong to a study of cytomegalovirus exposure and HLA in healthy donors. General study points: For most TCR beta V segments, an earlier analysis put the productive rate at about 90% or about 30% of the time. The likely origin of a cluster of highly shared sequence variants was a sequencing artifact.

V was pared by 2 bases and J by 0 bases, with 11 bases between. CDR3 length equals 15 residues. In germline, CDR1 is SGHNT, CDR2 YYREEE (reference sequence). PCR used 60 Vbeta primers and 13 Jbeta primers. Clones were read by immunoSEQ multiplex PCR, and TCRdb kept only the in-frame ones, dropping some. There are over 200,000 clones in the sample; 82% occur only once, and 5% to 6% lies in the top ten. The chain is built from TRBV5-4 and TRBJ1-2, with TRBD1 as a possible D gene (6 bases). This clonotype was sampled from a woman aged 35 to 49 in good health and CMV-seropositive. The sample was PBMCs. This CDR3 reads CASSFGRGTNYGYTF. DNA of the CDR3: TGTGCCAGCAGCTTTGGGAGGGGGACTAACTATGGCTACACCTTC.